This T cell receptor beta chain was obtained from a study of CD8 T cells in ankylosing spondylitis. Making the TCR beta libraries involved quantitative 5'-RACE with molecular barcodes. TCRdb used MiXCR to reprocess the 5' RACE reads, holding one entry per CDR3 protein. This sample carries 250,000 to 350,000 distinct CDR3 sequences, around 7.6% of them seen once, and the ten largest clones take less than 15%. This clonotype came up a few times. As yet, its antigen is unknown. The CDR3 extends over 14 amino acids. CDR1 and CDR2 from the germline V gene are SGHRS and YFSETQ. V was shortened by 4 bases and J by 4 bases, with 15 bases between the two germline ends. General study findings and limits: Reactive arthritis synovial fluid and blood previously showed some of these motif variants. Ankylosing spondylitis blood appeared to be characterized by a TCR beta motif of 8 or 9 highly homologous variants.

This clonotype was obtained from a male donor with ankylosing spondylitis. The chain combines TRBV5-1 with TRBJ2-7; D is possibly TRBD1 (5 bases). The sequenced sample was blood, either unsorted or a sorted T cell fraction (not recorded which). The CDR3 nucleotides read TGCGCCAGCAGCCCCCTAAGACAGTCTTACGAGCAGTACTTC. Translating it yields CASSPLRQSYEQYF.